This T cell receptor (beta chain) was captured in a study of early T cells in non-severe SARS-CoV-2 infection. Findings and limits, study-wide: In VDJdb matching, anti-spike CD8 responses were favored while private and CD4 specificities went missing.

The CDR3 runs to 14 residues. The J segment lost 4 bases and the V segment lost 4 bases, leaving 5 bases of the junction unmatched. CDR1 and CDR2 (germline): SGHDT, YYEEEE. A remark on this clonotype: Antigen specificity is unknown.

Individual cDNA molecules were tagged with unique molecular identifiers. TCRdb independently ran MiXCR on the 5' RACE reads; one entry per CDR3 protein. Of under 65,000 distinct CDR3 sequences listed, 9.5% to 15% are singletons. Sequencing was carried out using whole blood. The J gene is TRBJ2-3, the V gene TRBV5-6, with TRBD2 matching over 8 bases. The TCR was taken from an adult who was a healthcare worker with PCR-confirmed SARS-CoV-2 infection or an uninfected control (not recorded which). CDR3 in DNA: TGTGCCAGCAGCGTCGGGACTAGTCCAGATACGCAGTATTTT. This gives the protein CASSVGTSPDTQYF.